The 28 T cell receptor beta chains reported below all come from one sample, sequenced in a study of CD8+ T cells in alopecia areata. Treatment specified: oral pan-JAK inhibitor, 5-10 mg twice daily. Following extraction, RNA underwent reverse transcription to cDNA, which served as the sequencing template. The repertoire was sequenced with immunoSEQ multiplex PCR; TCRdb's copy has only in-frame clones and lacks some. The sample shows approximately 200,000 clones, around 60% of them seen only once. The sequencing here drew on CD4+ T cells sorted from blood, taken at week 4, from a patient treated with tofacitinib. All receptors derive from a human donor with alopecia areata.

This clone was seen only a few times. The V call is TRBV29-1, the J call TRBJ2-3, with TRBD2 matching 12 bases. Germline assignment: CDR1 SQVTM and CDR2 ANQGSEA. CDR3 length equals 15 residues. V lost 8 bases to trimming and J lost 0 bases; unmatched junction nucleotides: 6. The CDR3 region is CSTRTSGASTDTQYF. Here the CDR3 DNA reads TGCAGCACGAGGACTAGCGGGGCTAGCACAGATACGCAGTATTTT.

The rearrangement links TRBV5-1 to TRBJ2-1, with 9 nucleotides matching TRBD2. This CDR3 has 16 amino acids. CDR1 and CDR2 (germline): SGHRS, YFSETQ. J lost 7 bases, V lost 3 bases, and 11 bases had no gene match. The CDR3 region has the DNA TGCGCCAGCAGCTCAGCCGAGCGGGGGGCAGGGAATGAGCAGTTCTTC. Its protein is CASSSAERGAGNEQFF. Combining the CDR3 with reference TRBV5-1 and TRBJ2-1 gives the whole variable domain KAGVTQTPRYLIKTRGQQVTLSCSPISGHRSVSWYQQTPGQGLQFLFEYFSETQRNKGNFPGRFSGRQFSNSRSEMNVSTLELGDSALYLCASSSAERGAGNEQFFGPGTRLTVL.

This clone appeared a few times. The chain joins TRBV28 to TRBJ1-2; D is uncertain. CDR1 and CDR2 (germline): MDHEN, SYDVKM. The CDR3 extends over 13 amino acids. V lost 1 base, J lost 4 bases, and 7 bases lay in between. CDR3 residues: CASSLLAAYGYTF. In DNA form, the CDR3 reads TGTGCCAGCAGTTTATTGGCAGCCTATGGCTACACCTTC.

The chain joins TRBV5-1 to TRBJ2-3; the match to TRBD1 covers 9 bases. The length of the CDR3 is 14 residues. The germline CDR1 and CDR2 sequences are SGHRS and YFSETQ. The trim removed 4 bases at V and 6 bases at J, leaving 6 bases unmatched. The CDR3 DNA follows: TGCGCCAGCAGCATACAGGGGGCTGGGGATACGCAGTATTTT. It translates to CASSIQGAGDTQYF.

For the CDR3, the DNA is TGTGCCAGCAGCATGGACAGGGCCCAAGAGACCCAGTACTTC. This encodes CASSMDRAQETQYF. J is TRBJ2-5 and V is TRBV7-9; 8 nucleotides line up with TRBD1. The CDR3 sequence is 14 residues long. Germline V gene sequence: CDR1 SEHNR, CDR2 FQNEAQ (reference sequence). With V trimmed by 5 bases and J by 1 base, 3 bases remained unmatched.

The chain couples TRBV29-1 to TRBJ2-5; 8 positions agree with TRBD2. J lost 5 bases, V lost 5 bases, and 4 bases had no gene match. Looked up from germline, CDR1 is SQVTM and CDR2 is ANQGSEA. The CDR3 length is 12 residues. DNA of the CDR3: TGCAGCGTTAGCGGGGGCGTGGAGACCCAGTACTTC. This sequence encodes CSVSGGVETQYF.

This rearrangement joins TRBV30 to TRBJ2-1; possibly TRBD1 or TRBD2 for D (6 bases each). CDR3 length: 15 amino acids. Germline V gene lookup returns CDR1 GTSNPN and CDR2 SVGIG (reference sequence). Trimming pared 2 bases from V and 4 bases from J, leaving 15 bases between. CDR3 nucleotide sequence: TGTGCCTGGAGTAAGAAGGGGGGTCGGTACAATGAGCAGTTCTTC. It translates to CAWSKKGGRYNEQFF.

This clone was detected only a few times. This rearrangement joins TRBV19 to TRBJ1-6; D is perhaps TRBD1 (6 bases). Germline lookup yields CDR1 LNHDA and CDR2 SQIVND (reference sequence). The CDR3 totals 17 residues. The V and J ends lost 5 bases and 4 bases respectively, with 18 bases between them. The DNA for the CDR3 is TGTGCCAGTAGTCTCTTCCTGACAAGGGGGTATAATTCACCCCTCCACTTT. Its translation is CASSLFLTRGYNSPLHF.

The rearrangement links TRBV27 to TRBJ2-7; D is perhaps TRBD1 or TRBD2 (6 bases each). This CDR3 region has 16 residues. CDR1 and CDR2 from the germline V gene are MNHEY and SMNVEV (reference sequence). Between the trimmed V and J ends, which lost 5 bases and 2 bases, there was a span of 19 bases. CDR3 sequence: CASSKDRGTPAYEQYF. For the CDR3, the DNA is TGTGCCAGCAGTAAAGACCGCGGGACACCCGCCTACGAGCAGTACTTC.

In its sample, this clone was seen once. This sequence joins TRBV7-2 and TRBJ1-5; a possible D gene is TRBD1 (5 bases). The germline V gene has CDR1 SGHTA and CDR2 FQGNSA. The CDR3 has 13 residues. Trimming removed 5 bases from V and 6 bases from J, with 11 bases in between. This CDR3 is CASSRSGTQPQHF. The DNA of the CDR3 is TGTGCCAGCAGCCGATCAGGGACTCAGCCCCAGCATTTT.

The chain combines TRBV5-1 with TRBJ1-2, with unresolved D. V lost 0 bases, J lost 8 bases, and 17 bases lay in between. Germline V lookup: CDR1 SGHRS, CDR2 YFSETQ. The CDR3 has 15 residues. The CDR3 coding sequence is TGCGCCAGCAGCTTGGGAACTCGGCAGATTGTGGGCTACACCTTC. As protein: CASSLGTRQIVGYTF.

This clone was recorded only once. J is TRBJ2-7 and V is TRBV2; D is uncertain. The V end lost 6 bases, the J end lost 0 bases, and 9 bases lay between the germline ends. The CDR3 loop spans 13 amino acids. Germline CDR1 reads SNHLY; CDR2 reads FYNNEI. The CDR3, as DNA: TGTGCCAGCAGCATAAGGCCCTCCTACGAGCAGTACTTC. Its protein product is CASSIRPSYEQYF.

With regard to this clone: At the DNA level, this CDR3 is encoded by other sequences in the same sample as well. The chain employs TRBV28 and TRBJ2-7; TRBD1 agrees at 7 bases. CDR3 size: 14 residues. CDR1 and CDR2 (germline): MDHEN, SYDVKM. The junction had 5 bases not matched to a gene; V was cut back by 4 bases and J by 2 bases. CDR3 sequence (DNA): TGTGCCAGCAGTTCCGGCGACAGGGCCTACGAGCAGTACTTC. Translated, it gives CASSSGDRAYEQYF. Filled out from reference TRBV28 and TRBJ2-7, the complete variable domain reads DVKVTQSSRYLVKRTGEKVFLECVQDMDHENMFWYRQDPGLGLRLIYFSYDVKMKEKGDIPEGYSVSREKKERFSLILESASTNQTSMYLCASSSGDRAYEQYFGPGTRLTVT.

A few counts support this clone. CDR3 region: CASSSHTGTETQYF. Here the CDR3 DNA reads TGTGCCAGCAGCTCACACACAGGAACAGAGACCCAGTACTTC. J is TRBJ2-5 and V is TRBV11-2, with a tentative D call TRBD1 (5 bases). Deletions cut 4 bases from V and 4 bases from J, with 13 bases between. From germline, CDR1 is SGHAT and CDR2 FQNNGV. The length of the CDR3 is 14 residues.

V is TRBV5-1 and J is TRBJ2-5; no reliable D call. The germline V gene encodes CDR1 SGHRS and CDR2 YFSETQ. The CDR3 has 12 residues. The germline V and J ends were trimmed by 4 bases and 0 bases, with 4 bases remaining between them. The chain's CDR3 is CASSANQETQYF. CDR3 nucleotides: TGCGCCAGCAGCGCGAACCAAGAGACCCAGTACTTC. Full variable domain (outside the CDR3, taken from reference TRBV5-1 and TRBJ2-5): KAGVTQTPRYLIKTRGQQVTLSCSPISGHRSVSWYQQTPGQGLQFLFEYFSETQRNKGNFPGRFSGRQFSNSRSEMNVSTLELGDSALYLCASSANQETQYFGPGTRLLVL.

The J gene is TRBJ2-7, the V gene TRBV13, with D perhaps matching TRBD2 (6 bases). CDR1 is PRHDT and CDR2 is FYEKMQ in the germline V gene (reference sequence). The CDR3 contains 15 residues. V was clipped by 5 bases and J by 6 bases, with 20 bases between them. This chain's CDR3 is CASSAQLQGGSEQYF. CDR3 DNA sequence: TGTGCCAGCAGCGCACAGCTACAAGGAGGGAGCGAGCAGTACTTC.

The rearrangement links TRBV4-1 to TRBJ1-6, with D unresolved. The CDR3 consists of 18 residues. Trimming left V 0 bases short and J 2 bases short, with 14 bases between. Germline values: CDR1 MGHRA, CDR2 YSYEKL. This CDR3 reads CASSQEGSSGTYNSPLHF. The CDR3 DNA reads TGCGCCAGCAGCCAAGAGGGCAGTTCGGGGACCTATAATTCACCCCTCCACTTT.

This clone has a handful of counts. This rearrangement joins TRBV28 to TRBJ2-3, with a tentative D call TRBD2 (6 bases). Germline V gene data show CDR1 as MDHEN and CDR2 as SYDVKM. The V and J ends lost 10 bases and 0 bases respectively, with 8 bases between them. CDR3 length: 12 amino acids. The CDR3 loop is CAIGGSTDTQYF. The CDR3 DNA reads TGTGCCATCGGAGGGAGCACAGATACGCAGTATTTT.

The chain combines TRBV29-1 with TRBJ1-5; 7 bases map to TRBD1. The germline V gene encodes CDR1 SQVTM and CDR2 ANQGSEA. The CDR3 runs to 14 residues. Unmatched junction bases numbered 5, after V lost 0 bases and J lost 6 bases. The CDR3 reads CSVEEGGAGQPQHF. For the CDR3, the DNA is TGCAGCGTTGAAGAAGGGGGCGCGGGTCAGCCCCAGCATTTT.

A word on this clone: This same CDR3 is encoded by further DNA sequences in the sample. The V call is TRBV29-1, the J call TRBJ2-2; unclear D gene. Trimming took off 5 bases at V and 3 bases at J, with 4 bases between the two ends. The CDR3 totals 11 residues. Germline V gives CDR1 SQVTM, CDR2 ANQGSEA. This CDR3 reads CSVRDTGELFF. CDR3 sequence (DNA): TGCAGCGTTAGGGACACCGGGGAGCTGTTTTTT.

This clone was seen more than once but under ten times. The chain links TRBV28 to TRBJ2-7; D is uncertain. CDR3 length equals 12 residues. The V end was cut by 4 bases, the J end by 6 bases, with 10 bases between. Germline values: CDR1 MDHEN, CDR2 SYDVKM. The CDR3 DNA follows: TGTGCCAGCAGTTCGGGCCCTTCCGAGCAGTACTTC. Translating it yields CASSSGPSEQYF. The whole variable domain, filled in from reference TRBV28 and TRBJ2-7, reads DVKVTQSSRYLVKRTGEKVFLECVQDMDHENMFWYRQDPGLGLRLIYFSYDVKMKEKGDIPEGYSVSREKKERFSLILESASTNQTSMYLCASSSGPSEQYFGPGTRLTVT.

The V call is TRBV27, the J call TRBJ1-3; D is unresolved. Germline CDR1 and CDR2: MNHEY and SMNVEV (reference sequence). CDR3 length: 15 amino acids. V lost 5 bases and J 4 bases, leaving 15 bases between the germline ends. The CDR3 loop reads CASSPSRRYGNTIYF. In DNA, the CDR3 is TGTGCCAGCAGTCCGAGTAGACGCTACGGAAACACCATATATTTT.

The chain has TRBV4-1 and TRBJ1-5; no definite D call. This CDR3 comprises 15 residues. Deletions cut 4 bases from V and 4 bases from J, with 14 bases between. CDR1 and CDR2 from the germline V gene are MGHRA and YSYEKL. Here the CDR3 reads CASSRDGWGNQPQHF. For the CDR3, the DNA is TGCGCCAGCAGCCGCGACGGCTGGGGAAATCAGCCCCAGCATTTT.

The chain has TRBV6-5 and TRBJ1-2; D gene ambiguous. Trimming removed 8 bases at V and 3 bases at J, with 13 bases between. The CDR3 is 13 residues long. Germline CDR1 and CDR2: MNHEY and SVGAGI. CDR3 sequence reads: CASRRSRDYGYTF. In DNA, the CDR3 is TGTGCCAGCCGCCGGAGTAGGGACTATGGCTACACCTTC.

This clone was picked up one time. The chain couples TRBV6-6 to TRBJ1-6; TRBD1 aligns across 7 bases. The CDR3 runs 13 residues. V was pared by 3 bases and J by 12 bases, with 5 bases of the junction left unmatched. Germline-derived CDR1 and CDR2 are MNHNY and SVGAGI (reference sequence). CDR3 sequence reads: CASSYSGGEPLHF. CDR3 nucleotide sequence: TGTGCCAGCAGTTATTCAGGGGGTGAACCCCTCCACTTT.

V is TRBV30 and J is TRBJ2-5, with D uncertain. Germline V CDR1 and CDR2: GTSNPN, SVGIG (reference sequence). The CDR3 totals 13 residues. The V gene lost 3 bases and the J gene lost 5 bases, with 13 bases spanning the gap. As DNA, the CDR3 is TGTGCCTGGAGCCGCGTCAGTTGGGAGACCCAGTACTTC. This translates into CAWSRVSWETQYF. The full variable domain, rest sourced from reference TRBV30 and TRBJ2-5, is SQTIHQWPATLVQPVGSPLSLECTVEGTSNPNLYWYRQAAGRGLQLLFYSVGIGQISSEVPQNLSASRPQDRQFILSSKKLLLSDSGFYLCAWSRVSWETQYFGPGTRLLVL.

The rearrangement links TRBV5-1 to TRBJ1-2, with D uncertain. Germline loops: CDR1 SGHRS, CDR2 YFSETQ. The CDR3 extends over 14 amino acids. With 1 base removed from V and 6 bases from J, the gap between germline ends came to 13 bases. The CDR3 loop reads CASSLSYSRDGYTF. CDR3 bases: TGCGCCAGCAGCTTGAGTTATTCGAGGGATGGCTACACCTTC.

This chain joins TRBV14 and TRBJ1-6; D not resolved. From germline, CDR1 is SGHDN and CDR2 FVKESK. The CDR3 consists of 15 residues. Trimming pared 1 base from V and 13 bases from J, leaving 17 bases between. The DNA for the CDR3 is TGTGCCAGCAGCCAAGCTAATCGGAGAGGCCTCCCCCTCCACTTT. Residues: CASSQANRRGLPLHF.